The rows below give T cell receptor beta chains drawn from one sample of a study of T cell repertoires in cytomegalovirus infection. Which antigens these TCRs recognize remains unknown. TCRdb independently ran MiXCR on the reads; one entry per CDR3 protein. Here the sample spans approximately 910,000 distinct CDR3 sequences, around 29% being singletons. The material sequenced was cultured CD8+ T cells from PBMCs, taken from culture after CMV antigen stimulation. Receptors were obtained from a human donor in good health (CMV status not recorded). Some clones in this sample may be carry-over from other donors' samples. CDR3s include the opening cysteine and the closing phenylalanine or tryptophan. Fields, in order: V gene, CDR3 length, clone size, J gene, D gene, CDR3 DNA, CDR3 protein. The D gene is left open where the match is weak. Size values are once, few and many counts, or a class for expanded clones, and some rows have none.

TRBV4-3	16	.	TRBJ1-6	TRBD1	TGCGCCAGCAGCCATCCCTTGGGACAGCCGAATTCACCCATCCACTTT	CASSHPLGQPNSPIHF
TRBV7-9	18	few	TRBJ1-5	.	TGTGCCAGCAGCTCCTCCGGACCGTTACCTGGGGGACATCAGCCCCAGCATTTT	CASSSSGPLPGGHQPQHF
TRBV3-1	18	.	TRBJ2-1	TRBD2	TGTGCCAGCAGCCAAGATTGGCTCGGGGGGGAACGGGACAATGAGCAGTTCTTC	CASSQDWLGGERDNEQFF
TRBV6-6	16	few	TRBJ2-1	TRBD2	TGTGCCAGCAGTTACTCCGGGGGGTCCCCCCACAATGAGCAGTTCTTC	CASSYSGGSPHNEQFF
TRBV4-1	14	.	TRBJ2-7	.	TGCGCCAGCAGCCAAGTAGGACAGTCCTACGAGCAGTACTTC	CASSQVGQSYEQYF
TRBV11-2	14	few	TRBJ2-3	.	TGTGCCAGCAGCTTAGCTGGGAACCCAGATACGCAGTATTTT	CASSLAGNPDTQYF
TRBV7-2	13	many	TRBJ2-7	.	TGTGCCAGCAGCTTCGACAGAGCCTACGAGCAGTACTTC	CASSFDRAYEQYF
TRBV6-6	11	few	TRBJ2-7	.	TGTGCCGCCGGCGGCCGAGACGAGCAGTACTTC	CAAGGRDEQYF
TRBV7-6	11	many	TRBJ2-1	.	TGTGCCAGCAGCCCTGGGGATGAGCAGTTCTTC	CASSPGDEQFF
TRBV20-1	15	few	TRBJ1-1	.	TGCAGTGCTAGAGATTATCAGGGTTTGGACACTGAAGCTTTCTTT	CSARDYQGLDTEAFF
TRBV6-6	12	few	TRBJ2-5	.	TGTGCCAGCATTGGGACCGGGGAGACCCAGTACTTC	CASIGTGETQYF
TRBV29-1	13	.	TRBJ2-2	.	TGCAGCGTTGAGTTTATAAACACCGGGGAGCTGTTTTTT	CSVEFINTGELFF
TRBV20-1	15	few	TRBJ2-4	TRBD1	TGCAGTGCTAAGGCCCCGACAGGGGCTTTGGACATTCAGTACTTC	CSAKAPTGALDIQYF
TRBV7-7	15	few	TRBJ2-2	.	TGTGCTAGCAGCTCCAGGACAGACAACACCGGGGAGCTGTTTTTT	CASSSRTDNTGELFF
TRBV6-5	17	.	TRBJ2-2	.	TGTGCCAGCAGCTCCGGGACTTTCTTTTTCAACACCGGGGAGCTGTTTTTT	CASSSGTFFFNTGELFF
TRBV9	16	.	TRBJ2-3	TRBD1	TGTGCCAGCAGCGAGAGACAGGGACACATCACAGATACGCAGTATTTT	CASSERQGHITDTQYF
TRBV19	15	.	TRBJ1-5	.	TGTGCCAGTAGTTACATCCTCAATAGCAATCAGCCCCAGCATTTT	CASSYILNSNQPQHF
TRBV28	15	.	TRBJ2-3	.	TGTGCCAGCAGTTCTATCTCCCTTAGCACAGATACGCAGTATTTT	CASSSISLSTDTQYF
TRBV27	14	many	TRBJ1-1	.	TGTGCCAGCAGTTTGGTAGGTACTCAGACTGAAGCTTTCTTT	CASSLVGTQTEAFF
TRBV6-6	14	few	TRBJ1-1	TRBD1	TGTGCCAGCAGTTACCTACCCGGGACAGGGGAAGCTTTCTTT	CASSYLPGTGEAFF
TRBV19	15	.	TRBJ1-5	.	TGTGCCAGTAGTATGCGGAGCGGTAGCAATCAGCCCCAGCATTTT	CASSMRSGSNQPQHF
TRBV9	18	.	TRBJ2-1	.	TGTGCCAGCAGCCCGCGCCGGCGAGAGGGGCCCTCCTACAATGAGCAGTTCTTC	CASSPRRREGPSYNEQFF
TRBV15	14	.	TRBJ2-3	.	TGTGCCACCCTTTCCAGCGGGAGCACAGATACGCAGTATTTT	CATLSSGSTDTQYF
TRBV29-1	19	.	TRBJ2-3	.	TGCAGCGCCCAAAGATTTGAGCTCCGGCCGCAGACCACGGAAGATACGCAGTATTTT	CSAQRFELRPQTTEDTQYF
TRBV7-9	14	.	TRBJ2-5	.	TGTGCCAGCAGCTTCCAGGGTGCGCGGGAGACCCAGTACTTC	CASSFQGARETQYF
TRBV11-3	18	.	TRBJ2-1	.	TGTGCCAGCAGCTTAGGCAACCGAGGGGGTAGTACACACCATGAGCAGTTCTTC	CASSLGNRGGSTHHEQFF
TRBV6-2/TRBV6-3	19	few	TRBJ2-1	TRBD2	TGTGCCAGCACCTTGGCTCTGGATCGGGGGGGTACTCTATACAATGAGCAGTTCTTC	CASTLALDRGGTLYNEQFF
TRBV27	17	few	TRBJ2-2	TRBD2	TGTGCCAGCAGTATGAATCCGGGGGGGCCTGAGACCGGGGAGCTGTTTTTT	CASSMNPGGPETGELFF